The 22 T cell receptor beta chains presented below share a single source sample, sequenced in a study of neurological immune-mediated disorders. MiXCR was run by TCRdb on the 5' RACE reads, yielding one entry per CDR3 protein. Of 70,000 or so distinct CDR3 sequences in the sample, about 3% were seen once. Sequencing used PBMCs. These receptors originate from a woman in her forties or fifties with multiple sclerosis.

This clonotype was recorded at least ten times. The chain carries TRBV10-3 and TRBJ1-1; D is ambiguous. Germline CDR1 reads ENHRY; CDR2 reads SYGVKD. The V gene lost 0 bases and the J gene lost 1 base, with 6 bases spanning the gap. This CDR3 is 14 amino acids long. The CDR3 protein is CAISESPGNTEAFF. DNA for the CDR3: TGTGCCATCAGTGAGTCGCCAGGGAACACTGAAGCTTTCTTT.

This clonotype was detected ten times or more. The CDR3 is CASSRTSGVELFF. CDR3 sequence (DNA): TGTGCCAGCAGTCGGACTAGCGGGGTGGAGCTGTTTTTT. The chain combines TRBV2 with TRBJ2-2; 12 nucleotides agree with TRBD2. The CDR3 runs to 13 residues. The junction had 2 bases not matched to a gene; V was cut back by 5 bases and J by 10 bases. From germline, CDR1 is SNHLY and CDR2 FYNNEI. The full variable domain, with the rest looked up from reference TRBV2 and TRBJ2-2, is EPEVTQTPSHQVTQMGQEVILRCVPISNHLYFYWYRQILGQKVEFLVSFYNNEISEKSEIFDDQFSVERPDGSNFTLKIRSTKLEDSAMYFCASSRTSGVELFFGEGSRLTVL.

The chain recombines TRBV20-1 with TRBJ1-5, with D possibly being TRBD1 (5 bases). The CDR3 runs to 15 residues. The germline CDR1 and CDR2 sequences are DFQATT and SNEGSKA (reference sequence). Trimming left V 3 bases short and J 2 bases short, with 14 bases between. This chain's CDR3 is CSARSWGDGNQPQHF. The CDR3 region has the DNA TGCAGTGCTAGGTCCTGGGGGGACGGCAATCAGCCCCAGCATTTT.

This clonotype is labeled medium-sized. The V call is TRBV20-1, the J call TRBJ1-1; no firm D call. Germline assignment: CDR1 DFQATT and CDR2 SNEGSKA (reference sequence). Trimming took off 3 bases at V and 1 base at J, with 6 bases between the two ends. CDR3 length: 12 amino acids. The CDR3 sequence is CSASLRNTEAFF. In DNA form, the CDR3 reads TGCAGTGCTAGTCTCAGGAACACTGAAGCTTTCTTT.

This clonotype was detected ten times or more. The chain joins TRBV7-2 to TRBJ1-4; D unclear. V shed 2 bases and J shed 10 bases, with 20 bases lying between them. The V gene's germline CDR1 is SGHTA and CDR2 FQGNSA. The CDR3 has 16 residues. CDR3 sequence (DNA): TGTGCCAGCAGCTTAAGTAATTCTCCCTCCGAAGGAAAACTGTTTTTT. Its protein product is CASSLSNSPSEGKLFF.

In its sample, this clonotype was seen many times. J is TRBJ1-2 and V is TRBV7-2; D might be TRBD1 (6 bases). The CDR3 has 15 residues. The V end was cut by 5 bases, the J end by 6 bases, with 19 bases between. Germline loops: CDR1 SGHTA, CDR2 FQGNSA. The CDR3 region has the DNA TGTGCCAGCAGCCCACCCCCAGGGGATCTCGATGGCTACACCTTC. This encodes CASSPPPGDLDGYTF.

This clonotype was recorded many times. The CDR3 coding sequence is TGTGCCAGCAGTCTGCGTAGGCAGCAAGAGACCCAGTACTTC. Residues: CASSLRRQQETQYF. This rearrangement joins TRBV12-3 or TRBV12-4 to TRBJ2-5; D gene unclear. Trimming took 5 bases from V and 2 from J, leaving 12 bases between them. The CDR3 is made up of 14 amino acids.

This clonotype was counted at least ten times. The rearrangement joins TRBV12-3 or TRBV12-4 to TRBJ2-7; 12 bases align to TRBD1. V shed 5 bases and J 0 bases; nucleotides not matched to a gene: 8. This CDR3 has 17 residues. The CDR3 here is CASSQILGQGASYEQYF. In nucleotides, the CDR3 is TGTGCCAGCAGTCAGATCCTGGGACAGGGGGCCTCCTACGAGCAGTACTTC.

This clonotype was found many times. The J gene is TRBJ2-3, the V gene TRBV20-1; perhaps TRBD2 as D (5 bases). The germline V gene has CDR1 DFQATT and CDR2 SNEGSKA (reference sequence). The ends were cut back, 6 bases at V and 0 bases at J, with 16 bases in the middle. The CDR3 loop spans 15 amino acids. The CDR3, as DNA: TGCAGTGCACCGTTATCCGGGATGAGCACAGATACGCAGTATTTT. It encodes CSAPLSGMSTDTQYF.

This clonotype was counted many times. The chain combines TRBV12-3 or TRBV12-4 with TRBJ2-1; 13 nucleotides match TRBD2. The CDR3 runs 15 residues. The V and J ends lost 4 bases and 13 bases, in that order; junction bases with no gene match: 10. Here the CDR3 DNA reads TGTGCCAGCAGTTCCCTCGGACTAGCGGGAGTTAGTCAGTTCTTC. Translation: CASSSLGLAGVSQFF.

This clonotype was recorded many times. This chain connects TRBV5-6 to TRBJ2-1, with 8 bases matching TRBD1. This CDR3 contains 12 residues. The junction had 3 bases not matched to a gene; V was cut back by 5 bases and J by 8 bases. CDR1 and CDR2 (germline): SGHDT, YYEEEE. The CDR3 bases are TGTGCCAGCAGTGACAGGGGCTATGAGCAGTTCTTC. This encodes CASSDRGYEQFF.

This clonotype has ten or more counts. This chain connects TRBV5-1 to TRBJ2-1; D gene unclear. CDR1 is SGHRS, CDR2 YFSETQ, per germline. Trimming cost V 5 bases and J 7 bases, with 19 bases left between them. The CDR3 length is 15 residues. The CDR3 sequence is CASRSVGEMVNEQFF. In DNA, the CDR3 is TGCGCCAGCAGGTCTGTCGGCGAAATGGTTAATGAGCAGTTCTTC.

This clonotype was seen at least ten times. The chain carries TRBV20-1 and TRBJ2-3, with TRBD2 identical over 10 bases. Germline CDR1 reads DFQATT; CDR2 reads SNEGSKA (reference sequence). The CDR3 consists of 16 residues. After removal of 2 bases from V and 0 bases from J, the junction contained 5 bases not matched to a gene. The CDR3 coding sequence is TGCAGTGCTAGACCCCTAGCGGGAGTCAGCACAGATACGCAGTATTTT. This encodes CSARPLAGVSTDTQYF.

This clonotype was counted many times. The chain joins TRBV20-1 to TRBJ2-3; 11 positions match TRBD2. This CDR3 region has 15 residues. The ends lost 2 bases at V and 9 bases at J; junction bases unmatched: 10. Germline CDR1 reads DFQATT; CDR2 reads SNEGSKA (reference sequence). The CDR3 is CSARLTSGRRGTQYF. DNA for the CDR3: TGCAGTGCTAGACTCACTAGCGGGAGACGGGGCACGCAGTATTTT.

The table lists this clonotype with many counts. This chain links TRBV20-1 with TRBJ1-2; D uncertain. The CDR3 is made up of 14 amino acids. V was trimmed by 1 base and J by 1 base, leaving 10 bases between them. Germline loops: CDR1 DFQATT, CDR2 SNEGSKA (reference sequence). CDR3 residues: CSARVPVSNYGYTF. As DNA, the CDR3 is TGCAGTGCTAGAGTGCCCGTCAGTAACTATGGCTACACCTTC.

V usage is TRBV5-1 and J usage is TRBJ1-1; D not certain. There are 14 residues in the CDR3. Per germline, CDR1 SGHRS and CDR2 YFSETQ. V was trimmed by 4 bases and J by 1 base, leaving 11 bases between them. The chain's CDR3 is CASSRGPENTEAFF. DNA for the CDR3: TGCGCCAGCAGCCGCGGACCCGAGAACACTGAAGCTTTCTTT.

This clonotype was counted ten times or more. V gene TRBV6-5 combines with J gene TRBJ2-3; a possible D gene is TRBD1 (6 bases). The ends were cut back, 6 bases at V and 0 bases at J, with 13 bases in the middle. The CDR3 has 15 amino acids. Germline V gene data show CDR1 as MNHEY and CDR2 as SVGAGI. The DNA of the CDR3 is TGTGCCAGCAGGAATTCAGGGGCAAGCACAGATACGCAGTATTTT. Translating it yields CASRNSGASTDTQYF.

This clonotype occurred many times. The CDR3 reads CSVLINKGTVWNTEAFF. The CDR3 coding sequence is TGCAGCGTTTTGATTAATAAGGGGACGGTCTGGAACACTGAAGCTTTCTTT. This chain links TRBV29-1 with TRBJ1-1, with D perhaps TRBD1 (5 bases). The CDR3 loop spans 17 amino acids. Trimming left V 5 bases short and J 1 base short, with 23 bases between. Germline lookup yields CDR1 SQVTM and CDR2 ANQGSEA. The full variable domain, rest sourced from reference TRBV29-1 and TRBJ1-1, is SAVISQKPSRDICQRGTSLTIQCQVDSQVTMMFWYRQQPGQSLTLIATANQGSEATYESGFVIDKFPISRPNLTFSTLTVSNMSPEDSSIYLCSVLINKGTVWNTEAFFGQGTRLTVV.

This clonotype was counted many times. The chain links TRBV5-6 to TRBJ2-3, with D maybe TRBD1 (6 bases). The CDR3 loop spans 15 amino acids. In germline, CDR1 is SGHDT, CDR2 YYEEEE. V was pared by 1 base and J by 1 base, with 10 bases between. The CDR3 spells CASSLSSGGTDTQYF. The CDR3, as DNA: TGTGCCAGCAGCTTGAGCTCAGGGGGCACAGATACGCAGTATTTT.

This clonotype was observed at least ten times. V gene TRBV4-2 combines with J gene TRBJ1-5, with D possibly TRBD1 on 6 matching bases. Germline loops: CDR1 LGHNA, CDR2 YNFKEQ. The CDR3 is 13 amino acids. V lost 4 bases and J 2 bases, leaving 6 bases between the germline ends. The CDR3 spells CASSRTGNQPQHF. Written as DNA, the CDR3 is TGTGCCAGCAGCCGGACAGGCAATCAGCCCCAGCATTTT.

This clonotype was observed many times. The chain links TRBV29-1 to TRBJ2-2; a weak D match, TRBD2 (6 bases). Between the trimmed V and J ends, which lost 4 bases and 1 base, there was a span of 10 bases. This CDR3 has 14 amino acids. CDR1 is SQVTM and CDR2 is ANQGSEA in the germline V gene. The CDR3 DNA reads TGCAGCGTTGTCCGGGACTTGAACACCGGGGAGCTGTTTTTT. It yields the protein CSVVRDLNTGELFF.

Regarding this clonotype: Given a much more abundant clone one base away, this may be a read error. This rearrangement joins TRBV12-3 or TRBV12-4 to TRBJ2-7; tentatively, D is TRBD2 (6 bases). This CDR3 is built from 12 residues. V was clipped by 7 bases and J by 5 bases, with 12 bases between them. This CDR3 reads CASTAGQHEQYF. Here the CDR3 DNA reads TGTGCCAGCACGGCGGGGCAACACGAGCAGTACTTC.